The 32 T cell receptor beta chains given below trace back to one sample, sequenced in a study of Graves' ophthalmopathy and Graves' hyperthyroidism. Transcripts of RNA were the source for amplifying TCR beta CDR3 regions. An initial RT-PCR round employing HTBI primers preceded a second-round multiplex PCR. One entry per CDR3 protein, called by TCRdb with MiXCR from the multiplex PCR reads. The sample lists about 370,000 distinct CDR3 sequences, 15% to 20% occurring once. What was sequenced was peripheral blood. All receptors come from an adult woman with stable Graves' hyperthyroidism.

With regard to this clonotype: The junction and the germline gene differ at one end; a read error may be behind it. The chain couples TRBV12-3 or TRBV12-4 to TRBJ2-5; 9 nucleotides agree with TRBD1. This CDR3 contains 14 residues. Written as DNA, the CDR3 is TGTGCCATCAGACCCGGGACAGGGATGAAGACCCGGTACTTC. Translated, it gives CAIRPGTGMKTRYF.

This clonotype was detected ten times or more. The chain links TRBV9 to TRBJ1-2; D is unclear. CDR3 length: 14 amino acids. Germline V lookup: CDR1 SGDLS, CDR2 YYNGEE. The germline V and J ends were trimmed by 0 bases and 4 bases, with 10 bases remaining between them. This chain's CDR3 is CASSVDSAGYGYTF. The CDR3 DNA is TGTGCCAGCAGCGTAGACAGCGCCGGCTATGGCTACACCTTC. The full variable domain, in which reference TRBV9 and TRBJ1-2 provide the parts outside the CDR3, is DSGVTQTPKHLITATGQRVTLRCSPRSGDLSVYWYQQSLDQGLQFLIQYYNGEERAKGNILERFSAQQFPDLHSELNLSSLELGDSALYFCASSVDSAGYGYTFGSGTRLTVV.

This clonotype was counted at least ten times. The gene calls are TRBV2 and TRBJ2-7; possible D gene TRBD2, 5 bases. The germline V gene has CDR1 SNHLY and CDR2 FYNNEI. This CDR3 is built from 13 residues. Trimming took 7 bases from V and 3 from J, leaving 13 bases between them. CDR3 sequence: CASKEDGNYEQYF. DNA for the CDR3: TGTGCCAGCAAGGAGGACGGTAACTACGAGCAGTACTTC.

The chain combines TRBV15 with TRBJ1-5; 7 bases are shared with TRBD1. V was pared by 3 bases and J by 6 bases, with 11 bases of the junction left unmatched. The CDR3 totals 16 residues. CDR1 LNHNV and CDR2 YYDKDF come from the germline V gene (reference sequence). The CDR3 here is CATSSLVGQVGQPQHF. DNA for the CDR3: TGTGCCACCAGCAGCTTAGTCGGACAGGTCGGTCAGCCCCAGCATTTT.

The sample holds many counts of this clonotype. The chain employs TRBV14 and TRBJ2-5, with a weak D call TRBD2 (6 bases). Trimming stripped 0 bases from V and 3 bases from J, with 8 bases between. Per germline, CDR1 SGHDN and CDR2 FVKESK. The CDR3 is made up of 14 amino acids. This CDR3 reads CASSQDRREETQYF. The CDR3 DNA reads as TGTGCCAGCAGCCAAGACAGGAGGGAAGAGACCCAGTACTTC.

This clonotype appeared many times. The chain is built from TRBV28 and TRBJ1-1, with D uncertain. Trimming cost V 9 bases and J 4 bases, with 15 bases left between them. The germline CDR1 and CDR2 sequences are MDHEN and SYDVKM. CDR3 length: 13 amino acids. The CDR3 spells CASHGLPGTEAFF. In nucleotides, the CDR3 is TGTGCCAGTCACGGCCTTCCAGGCACTGAAGCTTTCTTT.

This clonotype was picked up a small number of times. This chain links TRBV29-1 with TRBJ2-7; TRBD2 might be the D (5 bases). Germline V gene lookup returns CDR1 SQVTM and CDR2 ANQGSEA. Trimming removed 5 bases at V and 6 bases at J, with 11 bases between. CDR3 length: 11 residues. The CDR3 DNA is TGCAGCGTTTTGGTAGGACTCGAGCAGTACTTC. Translating it yields CSVLVGLEQYF.

The gene calls are TRBV18 and TRBJ2-5, with D unclear. Germline V lookup: CDR1 KGHSH, CDR2 LQKENI. The CDR3 is made up of 16 amino acids. Trimming took 3 bases from V and 13 from J, leaving 27 bases between them. The CDR3 region is CASSPPRTDLHPALYF. The DNA of the CDR3 is TGTGCCAGCTCACCGCCGAGGACCGACCTCCATCCGGCCCTGTACTTC.

This clonotype was observed at least ten times. This sequence joins TRBV10-2 and TRBJ2-7; TRBD1 agrees at 9 bases. This CDR3 region has 14 residues. V lost 10 bases, J lost 6 bases, and 13 bases stayed unmatched. CDR1 WSHSY and CDR2 SAAADI come from the germline V gene. In DNA form, the CDR3 reads TGCGCCACCAGGACTGGGACAGGGCTTGGCGAGCAGTACTTC. Its translation is CATRTGTGLGEQYF.

This clonotype has a count of ten or more. The DNA of the CDR3 is TGTGCCAGCAGTTTATCCGGACTAGCGTTCTCCTACGAGCAGTACTTC. It codes for CASSLSGLAFSYEQYF. The chain is built from TRBV27 and TRBJ2-7, with 9 bases identical to TRBD2. The CDR3 extends over 16 amino acids. CDR1 is MNHEY, CDR2 SMNVEV, per germline (reference sequence). V lost 0 bases to trimming and J lost 0 bases; unmatched junction nucleotides: 3.

Many counts were recorded for this clonotype. This chain connects TRBV5-1 to TRBJ2-7; TRBD2 is a possible D gene (6 bases). Trimming took off 2 bases at V and 2 bases at J, with 14 bases between the two ends. This CDR3 is 15 amino acids long. The germline gives CDR1 SGHRS, CDR2 YFSETQ. This CDR3 is CASSFGDGGTYEQYF. The DNA for the CDR3 is TGCGCCAGCAGCTTCGGGGACGGGGGTACCTACGAGCAGTACTTC.

This clonotype was detected many times. The CDR3 DNA sequence: TGTGCCAGCAGCCAAGATCGCGCGGGGACCTACGAGCAGTACTTC. Its protein is CASSQDRAGTYEQYF. The V and J genes are TRBV3-2 and TRBJ2-7; the table's D gene call, TRBD2, was not cross checked with the DNA. TRBV3-2 is classified as a pseudogene. The CDR3 is 15 amino acids.

This chain connects TRBV2 to TRBJ2-5; the match to TRBD1 covers 7 bases. This CDR3 has 14 amino acids. The junction had 2 bases not matched to a gene; V was cut back by 0 bases and J by 4 bases. CDR1 is SNHLY and CDR2 is FYNNEI in the germline V gene. CDR3 protein: CASSEATGLETQYF. The CDR3 bases are TGTGCCAGCAGTGAAGCGACAGGGTTAGAGACCCAGTACTTC.

V and J are TRBV5-1 and TRBJ2-7; 7 nucleotides line up with TRBD1. Germline CDR1 reads SGHRS; CDR2 reads YFSETQ. V shed 3 bases and J 4 bases; nucleotides not matched to a gene: 4. The CDR3 covers 13 residues. The CDR3 loop is CASSWDSRYEQYF. The CDR3 nucleotides are TGCGCCAGCAGCTGGGACAGTCGTTACGAGCAGTACTTC. The full variable domain, its missing parts supplied by reference TRBV5-1 and TRBJ2-7, is KAGVTQTPRYLIKTRGQQVTLSCSPISGHRSVSWYQQTPGQGLQFLFEYFSETQRNKGNFPGRFSGRQFSNSRSEMNVSTLELGDSALYLCASSWDSRYEQYFGPGTRLTVT.

At least ten counts were recorded for this clonotype. The rearrangement uses TRBV7-8 and TRBJ2-7; possibly TRBD1 for D (6 bases). This CDR3 region has 14 residues. Trimming left V 7 bases short and J 7 bases short, with 20 bases between. Germline values: CDR1 SGHVS, CDR2 FQNEAQ. Here the CDR3 reads CASTTGTTTWEQYF. CDR3 DNA: TGTGCCAGCACCACCGGGACAACTACGTGGGAGCAGTACTTC.

This clonotype occurred many times. The chain carries TRBV20-1 and TRBJ1-6; tentatively, D is TRBD1 (5 bases). CDR3 length equals 14 residues. V lost 6 bases to trimming and J lost 10 bases, with 19 bases between them. CDR1 is DFQATT and CDR2 is SNEGSKA in the germline V gene (reference sequence). CDR3 amino acids: CSARTGREPSPLHF. DNA of the CDR3: TGCAGTGCAAGAACGGGACGGGAACCGTCACCCCTCCACTTT.

This clonotype was seen ten or more times. The chain employs TRBV12-3 or TRBV12-4 and TRBJ1-1; the match to TRBD1 covers 10 bases. Germline trimming cut 2 bases from V and 10 bases from J; bases unmatched to any gene: 7. CDR3 size: 14 residues. CDR3 region: CASSLSGTGAGAFF. The CDR3 nucleotides read TGTGCCAGCAGTTTATCCGGGACAGGGGCTGGAGCTTTCTTT.

This clonotype was observed at least ten times. The chain has TRBV12-5 and TRBJ2-2, with TRBD2 matching over 8 bases. V lost 6 bases, J lost 5 bases, and 8 bases stayed unmatched. The CDR3 has 15 amino acids. From germline, CDR1 is LGHNT and CDR2 FRNRAP. CDR3 loop: CASGRGGEVTGELFF. The CDR3 DNA reads as TGTGCTAGTGGCCGGGGGGGCGAGGTGACCGGGGAGCTGTTTTTT.

The rearrangement joins TRBV4-2 to TRBJ1-2; TRBD1 aligns across 10 bases. Germline assignment: CDR1 LGHNA and CDR2 YNFKEQ. The CDR3 is 16 amino acids. V lost 0 bases and J lost 6; bases outside the gene matches: 7. This CDR3 is CASSQDVRQGAHGYTF. DNA of the CDR3: TGTGCCAGCAGCCAAGATGTCAGACAGGGGGCGCATGGCTACACCTTC.

The table lists this clonotype with many counts. The CDR3 region is CASSLSVFRDNHNSPLHF. In DNA, the CDR3 is TGTGCCAGCAGTTTATCCGTGTTCCGGGACAACCATAATTCACCCCTCCACTTT. The chain combines TRBV27 with TRBJ1-6; perhaps TRBD1 as D (6 bases). The CDR3 contains 18 residues. Germline V CDR1 and CDR2: MNHEY, SMNVEV (reference sequence). V lost 0 bases and J lost 5, with 17 bases in between.

This clonotype was observed once. V gene TRBV10-3 combines with J gene TRBJ1-1; TRBD1 might be the D (5 bases). This CDR3 is 15 amino acids long. The germline V and J ends were trimmed by 7 bases and 5 bases, with 20 bases remaining between them. CDR1 and CDR2 (germline): ENHRY, SYGVKD. The CDR3 DNA is TGTGCCATCACGTCTATCCCGGGACGTAGAACTGAAGCTTTCTTT. Translated: CAITSIPGRRTEAFF.

In its sample, this clonotype was seen many times. The rearrangement uses TRBV20-1 and TRBJ2-7; D ambiguous. Germline V gives CDR1 DFQATT, CDR2 SNEGSKA (reference sequence). The germline V and J ends were trimmed by 6 bases and 3 bases, with 18 bases remaining between them. The CDR3 is made up of 14 amino acids. The CDR3, as DNA: TGCAGTGCCCCCTCCCGGGTCTCGGTCTACGAGCAGTACTTC. Amino acid sequence: CSAPSRVSVYEQYF.

This clonotype was observed at least ten times. The V and J genes are TRBV20-1 and TRBJ2-6; maybe TRBD1 (6 bases). The CDR3 runs 17 residues. The V gene's germline CDR1 is DFQATT and CDR2 SNEGSKA (reference sequence). Trimming removed 1 base at V and 0 bases at J, with 13 bases between. This CDR3 is CSARGVGGNSGANVLTF. The CDR3 DNA sequence: TGCAGTGCTAGAGGTGTAGGGGGAAACTCTGGGGCCAACGTCCTGACTTTC.

This clonotype was picked up many times. This rearrangement joins TRBV6-1 to TRBJ1-2; D may be TRBD1 (5 bases). Germline-derived CDR1 and CDR2 are MNHNS and SASEGT. CDR3 size: 13 residues. With 6 bases removed from V and 4 bases from J, the gap between germline ends came to 12 bases. CDR3 bases: TGTGCCAGCAGCCCCGACGGGGGCTATGGCTACACCTTC. Its protein product is CASSPDGGYGYTF.

This clonotype was seen at least ten times. The gene calls are TRBV3-1 and TRBJ2-7; 9 bases agree with TRBD2. Germline lookup yields CDR1 LGHDT and CDR2 YNNKEL (reference sequence). The V gene end was trimmed by 4 bases and the J gene end by 3 bases; junction bases not matched to a gene: 4. The CDR3 contains 14 residues. As DNA, the CDR3 is TGTGCCAGCAGCCCTCTAGCGGGGAACTACGAGCAGTACTTC. Translated: CASSPLAGNYEQYF.

This clonotype was detected only a few times. The genes are TRBV7-9 and TRBJ2-7, with 8 bases matching TRBD1. CDR1 is SEHNR, CDR2 FQNEAQ, per germline (reference sequence). The CDR3 is made up of 15 amino acids. With V trimmed by 2 bases and J by 5 bases, 8 bases remained unmatched. Here the CDR3 DNA reads TGTGCCAGCAGCTTATGGCAGGGGGCTCCCGACGAGCAGTACTTC. It translates to CASSLWQGAPDEQYF.

This clonotype was observed many times. V is TRBV4-1 and J is TRBJ2-5, with 9 positions matching TRBD1. The CDR3 runs 15 residues. After removal of 1 base from V and 5 bases from J, the junction contained 5 bases not matched to a gene. Germline V gene sequence: CDR1 MGHRA, CDR2 YSYEKL. CDR3 DNA: TGCGCCAGCAGCCAAGTGGACAGGGGTGAGGAGACCCAGTACTTC. Encoded protein: CASSQVDRGEETQYF.

This clonotype was observed many times. CDR3 bases: TGCAGCGTTGTAGTCGGGACGCAGGGATTGCAGCCCCAGCATTTT. Translating gives CSVVVGTQGLQPQHF. The V and J genes are TRBV29-1 and TRBJ1-5, with D possibly being TRBD1 (5 bases). Between the trimmed V and J ends, which lost 4 bases and 7 bases, there was a span of 20 bases. CDR3 size: 15 residues. Germline assignment: CDR1 SQVTM and CDR2 ANQGSEA.

This clonotype was detected ten times or more. The genes are TRBV14 and TRBJ2-7, with a possible D match to TRBD1 (6 bases). This CDR3 has 14 amino acids. Germline loops: CDR1 SGHDN, CDR2 FVKESK. Between the trimmed V and J ends, which lost 4 bases and 1 base, there was a span of 11 bases. The CDR3 DNA reads TGTGCCAGCAGCCGTGTTCAGGGGTCCTACGAGCAGTACTTC. Residues: CASSRVQGSYEQYF.

This clonotype was detected ten times or more. This chain uses TRBV5-6 with TRBJ2-5; D assignment may be TRBD1 or TRBD2 (5 bases each). The ends were cut back, 4 bases at V and 0 bases at J, with 10 bases in the middle. This CDR3 is 14 amino acids long. Germline assignment: CDR1 SGHDT and CDR2 YYEEEE. The CDR3 coding sequence is TGTGCCAGCAGCGGGGGACCGTACCAAGAGACCCAGTACTTC. Translating it yields CASSGGPYQETQYF.

This clonotype appeared many times. This chain joins TRBV11-2 and TRBJ2-7, with a possible D match to TRBD2 (6 bases). With 5 bases removed from V and 4 bases from J, the gap between germline ends came to 21 bases. CDR3 size: 16 residues. Germline V gene lookup returns CDR1 SGHAT and CDR2 FQNNGV. The DNA for the CDR3 is TGTGCCAGCAGCCAACGTACTGGGCTAGCGTGGTACGAGCAGTACTTC. This translates into CASSQRTGLAWYEQYF.

A few counts support this clonotype. The genes are TRBV7-6 and TRBJ1-5, with D possibly TRBD1 on 5 matching bases. Germline CDR1 and CDR2: SGHVS and FNYEAQ. This CDR3 comprises 17 residues. V dropped 0 bases and J dropped 1 base, with 13 bases sitting between them. The CDR3 reads CASSLARGWGSNQPQHF. The DNA for the CDR3 is TGTGCCAGCAGCTTAGCGCGGGGATGGGGGAGCAATCAGCCCCAGCATTTT.